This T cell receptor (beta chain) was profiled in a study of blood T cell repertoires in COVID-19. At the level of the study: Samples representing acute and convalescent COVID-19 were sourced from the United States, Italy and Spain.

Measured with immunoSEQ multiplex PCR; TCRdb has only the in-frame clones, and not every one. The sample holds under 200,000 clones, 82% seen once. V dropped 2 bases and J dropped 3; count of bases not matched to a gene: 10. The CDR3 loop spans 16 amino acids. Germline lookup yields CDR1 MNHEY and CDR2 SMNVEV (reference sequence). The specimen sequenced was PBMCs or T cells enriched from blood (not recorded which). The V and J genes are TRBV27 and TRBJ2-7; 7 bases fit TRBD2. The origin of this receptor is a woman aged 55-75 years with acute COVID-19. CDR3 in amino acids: CASSLRSRLAGYEQYF. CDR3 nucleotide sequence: TGTGCCAGCAGTTTACGTTCTCGACTAGCTGGCTACGAGCAGTACTTC.